One and the same sample provided the 12 T cell receptor beta chains below, sequenced in a study of cytomegalovirus exposure and HLA in healthy donors. Vbeta (60) and Jbeta (13) primers were used in the PCR. The table came from immunoSEQ multiplex PCR; TCRdb's copy has only in-frame clones and leaves some out. The sample contains 100,000 to 150,000 clones, 80% of which appear only once. Sequenced: PBMCs. The receptors stem from a man in his forties in good health and CMV-seronegative.

V usage is TRBV15 and J usage is TRBJ2-5; D not resolved. Trimming shortened V by 1 base and J by 3 bases, and 6 bases separated the two germline ends. Per the germline V gene, CDR1 is LNHNV and CDR2 is YYDKDF (reference sequence). This CDR3 is built from 13 residues. CDR3 DNA: TGTGCCACCAGCAGAGGGCAGGAAGAGACCCAGTACTTC. This gives the protein CATSRGQEETQYF.

This chain links TRBV6-5 with TRBJ2-2, with D possibly TRBD2 on 5 matching bases. The CDR3 is 13 amino acids. Trimming took off 2 bases at V and 6 bases at J, with 7 bases between the two ends. Per the germline V gene, CDR1 is MNHEY and CDR2 is SVGAGI. The CDR3 DNA reads TGTGCCAGCAGTTACCCACTAGCCGGGGAGCTGTTTTTT. Its protein is CASSYPLAGELFF.

V gene TRBV18 combines with J gene TRBJ2-5, with 8 bases aligning to TRBD1. The CDR3 is 15 amino acids. Germline V lookup: CDR1 KGHSH, CDR2 LQKENI. With 3 bases clipped from V and 5 bases from J, the junction kept 8 bases outside the gene matches. The CDR3 spells CASSPRQGKGETQYF. CDR3 sequence (DNA): TGTGCCAGCTCACCTCGACAGGGGAAAGGGGAGACCCAGTACTTC.

This clone came up once. The rearrangement links TRBV5-8 to TRBJ2-2; perhaps TRBD1 as D (6 bases). V was clipped by 4 bases and J by 3 bases, with 13 bases between them. CDR1 is SGHTS, CDR2 YDEGEE, per germline. The CDR3 spans 15 residues. The CDR3 sequence: CASSDGQSDTGELFF. DNA for the CDR3: TGTGCCAGCAGCGATGGACAGTCTGACACCGGGGAGCTGTTTTTT.

The chain uses TRBV6-5 and TRBJ2-5, with TRBD2 identical over 7 bases. The junction had 5 bases not matched to a gene; V was cut back by 2 bases and J by 5 bases. The germline CDR1 and CDR2 sequences are MNHEY and SVGAGI. The CDR3 runs 14 residues. In nucleotides, the CDR3 is TGTGCCAGCAGTTACCTGACTAGCTCGGAGACCCAGTACTTC. Translation: CASSYLTSSETQYF.

The V and J genes are TRBV9 and TRBJ2-1, with D possibly TRBD1 on 5 matching bases. The V gene's germline CDR1 is SGDLS and CDR2 YYNGEE. V dropped 0 bases and J dropped 6 bases, with 19 bases sitting between them. There are 17 residues in the CDR3. CDR3 protein: CASSVGVGLSLVNEQFF. The CDR3 nucleotides are TGTGCCAGCAGCGTAGGGGTGGGGCTGAGTCTCGTCAATGAGCAGTTCTTC.

This chain's CDR3 is CASSPLTGATEAFF. Here the CDR3 DNA reads TGTGCCAGCAGCCCCCTGACAGGGGCCACTGAAGCTTTCTTT. The chain is built from TRBV9 and TRBJ1-1; 8 nucleotides align to TRBD1. CDR1 and CDR2 (germline): SGDLS, YYNGEE. The junction had 6 bases not matched to a gene; V was cut back by 4 bases and J by 4 bases. CDR3 size: 14 residues.

The V and J genes are TRBV7-9 and TRBJ1-3; D remains ambiguous. Trimming cost V 5 bases and J 1 base, with 24 bases left between them. The germline CDR1 and CDR2 sequences are SEHNR and FQNEAQ (reference sequence). The CDR3 is 19 amino acids. In DNA, the CDR3 is TGTGCCAGCAGCCACCCCAAAAATAGACGACGGGAATCTGGAAACACCATATATTTT. As protein: CASSHPKNRRRESGNTIYF.

The count of this clone is one. V usage is TRBV7-2 and J usage is TRBJ2-1; maybe TRBD2 (7 bases). The CDR3 covers 15 residues. Trimming shortened V by 7 bases and J by 8 bases, and 21 bases separated the two germline ends. The germline CDR1 and CDR2 sequences are SGHTA and FQGNSA. CDR3 nucleotide sequence: TGTGCCAGCACCGCCTGGGGGGGCCCCGGGGATGAGCAGTTCTTC. Translated, it gives CASTAWGGPGDEQFF. The complete variable domain, with remaining parts taken from reference TRBV7-2 and TRBJ2-1, reads GAGVSQSPSNKVTEKGKDVELRCDPISGHTALYWYRQSLGQGLEFLIYFQGNSAPDKSGLPSDRFSAERTGGSVSTLTIQRTQQEDSAVYLCASTAWGGPGDEQFFGPGTRLTVL.

Note on this clone: Other DNA sequences in the same sample also yield this CDR3. The CDR3 nucleotides are TGTGCCAGCAGTTCGGGACAAGGGAACACTGAAGCTTTCTTT. It translates to CASSSGQGNTEAFF. This chain links TRBV28 with TRBJ1-1; TRBD1 might be the D (6 bases). The germline CDR1 and CDR2 sequences are MDHEN and SYDVKM. V was cut by 4 bases and J by 1 base, with 10 bases left in between. The CDR3 is 14 residues long.

This clone has just a few counts. V is TRBV7-9 and J is TRBJ2-1, with 9 bases fitting TRBD1. CDR3 length equals 16 residues. The V gene end was trimmed by 1 base and the J gene end by 4 bases; junction bases not matched to a gene: 5. CDR1 SEHNR and CDR2 FQNEAQ come from the germline V gene (reference sequence). CDR3 sequence (DNA): TGTGCCAGCAGCTTAGGCCCGACAGGGGGTTACAATGAGCAGTTCTTC. Its translation: CASSLGPTGGYNEQFF.

This chain joins TRBV14 and TRBJ1-1; D is uncertain. The V and J ends lost 2 bases and 6 bases respectively, with 13 bases between them. This CDR3 has 14 residues. Germline V gives CDR1 SGHDN, CDR2 FVKESK. The CDR3 protein is CASSQMALRAEAFF. CDR3 nucleotides: TGTGCCAGCAGCCAAATGGCTTTACGGGCTGAAGCTTTCTTT.